This TCR beta chain was obtained from a study of shared clonotypes between healthy human individuals. Findings and limits, study-wide: Larger estimated richness was generally recorded for naive subsets relative to memory subsets.

Germline V gene lookup returns CDR1 MNHNY and CDR2 SVGAGI (reference sequence). This CDR3 contains 11 residues. The V and J ends lost 6 bases and 4 bases respectively, with 7 bases between them. Libraries were prepared by immunoSEQ multiplex PCR; TCRdb keeps only in-frame clonotypes and omits some of them. The repertoire consists of 2 million to 2.5 million clones, with under 97% occurring once and the leading ten covering over 0.1%. To note about this clone: Its antigen remains unidentified.

The chain combines TRBV6-6 with TRBJ2-7; D gene unclear. The TCR originated in a man aged 18 to 30 in good health. The sequenced sample was naive CD4+ T cells sorted from blood. Sample subset: CD45RA+ positively selected. The CDR3 nucleotides are TGTGCCAGCAGCCGCCTTTACGAGCAGTACTTC. Protein sequence: CASSRLYEQYF.